This T cell receptor beta chain was recorded in a study of beta chain features in type 1 diabetes. TCRB transcripts that were expressed got sequenced, as all of the isolated RNA had been reverse transcribed. Profiling relied on immunoSEQ multiplex PCR, and the TCRdb table lists in-frame clones only, not all of them. The sample includes around 300,000 clones, under 8.5% of them seen just once. Germline V gene sequence: CDR1 LGHNA, CDR2 YNFKEQ. Trimming took 0 bases from V and 2 from J, leaving 11 bases between them. There are 15 residues in the CDR3. Whole-study findings and limits: The naive, central memory and Treg TCRB repertoires showed an apparent similarity that was greater among patients than among healthy donors. Sequencing of cDNA might inflate the share of cells that strongly express TCR.

About this clone itself: Its antigen is currently unknown.

Blood was drawn once from each donor into heparinised tubes. The draws averaged about 120 mL. Without exception, sorted populations had purity beyond 98%. The V gene is TRBV4-2, the J gene TRBJ2-7; D gene ambiguous. The specimen was central memory CD4+ T cells from blood. The TCR was taken from a woman aged 18-29 years in good health. The CDR3 here is CASSQDLLPTYEQYF. CDR3 coding DNA: TGTGCCAGCAGCCAAGATCTTCTCCCTACCTACGAGCAGTACTTC.